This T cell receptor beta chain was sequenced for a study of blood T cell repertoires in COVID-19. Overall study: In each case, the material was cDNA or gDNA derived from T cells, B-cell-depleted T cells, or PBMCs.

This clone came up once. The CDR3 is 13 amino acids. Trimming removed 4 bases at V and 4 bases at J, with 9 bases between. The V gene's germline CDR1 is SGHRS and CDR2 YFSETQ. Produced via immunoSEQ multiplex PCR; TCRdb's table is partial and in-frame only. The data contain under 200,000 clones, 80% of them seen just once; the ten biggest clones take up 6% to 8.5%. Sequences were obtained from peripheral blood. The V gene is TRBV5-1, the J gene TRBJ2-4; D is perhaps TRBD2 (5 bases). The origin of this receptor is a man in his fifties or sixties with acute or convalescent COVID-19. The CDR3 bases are TGCGCCAGCAGCGGGAGTGAGAAAAACATTCAGTACTTC. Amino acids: CASSGSEKNIQYF.